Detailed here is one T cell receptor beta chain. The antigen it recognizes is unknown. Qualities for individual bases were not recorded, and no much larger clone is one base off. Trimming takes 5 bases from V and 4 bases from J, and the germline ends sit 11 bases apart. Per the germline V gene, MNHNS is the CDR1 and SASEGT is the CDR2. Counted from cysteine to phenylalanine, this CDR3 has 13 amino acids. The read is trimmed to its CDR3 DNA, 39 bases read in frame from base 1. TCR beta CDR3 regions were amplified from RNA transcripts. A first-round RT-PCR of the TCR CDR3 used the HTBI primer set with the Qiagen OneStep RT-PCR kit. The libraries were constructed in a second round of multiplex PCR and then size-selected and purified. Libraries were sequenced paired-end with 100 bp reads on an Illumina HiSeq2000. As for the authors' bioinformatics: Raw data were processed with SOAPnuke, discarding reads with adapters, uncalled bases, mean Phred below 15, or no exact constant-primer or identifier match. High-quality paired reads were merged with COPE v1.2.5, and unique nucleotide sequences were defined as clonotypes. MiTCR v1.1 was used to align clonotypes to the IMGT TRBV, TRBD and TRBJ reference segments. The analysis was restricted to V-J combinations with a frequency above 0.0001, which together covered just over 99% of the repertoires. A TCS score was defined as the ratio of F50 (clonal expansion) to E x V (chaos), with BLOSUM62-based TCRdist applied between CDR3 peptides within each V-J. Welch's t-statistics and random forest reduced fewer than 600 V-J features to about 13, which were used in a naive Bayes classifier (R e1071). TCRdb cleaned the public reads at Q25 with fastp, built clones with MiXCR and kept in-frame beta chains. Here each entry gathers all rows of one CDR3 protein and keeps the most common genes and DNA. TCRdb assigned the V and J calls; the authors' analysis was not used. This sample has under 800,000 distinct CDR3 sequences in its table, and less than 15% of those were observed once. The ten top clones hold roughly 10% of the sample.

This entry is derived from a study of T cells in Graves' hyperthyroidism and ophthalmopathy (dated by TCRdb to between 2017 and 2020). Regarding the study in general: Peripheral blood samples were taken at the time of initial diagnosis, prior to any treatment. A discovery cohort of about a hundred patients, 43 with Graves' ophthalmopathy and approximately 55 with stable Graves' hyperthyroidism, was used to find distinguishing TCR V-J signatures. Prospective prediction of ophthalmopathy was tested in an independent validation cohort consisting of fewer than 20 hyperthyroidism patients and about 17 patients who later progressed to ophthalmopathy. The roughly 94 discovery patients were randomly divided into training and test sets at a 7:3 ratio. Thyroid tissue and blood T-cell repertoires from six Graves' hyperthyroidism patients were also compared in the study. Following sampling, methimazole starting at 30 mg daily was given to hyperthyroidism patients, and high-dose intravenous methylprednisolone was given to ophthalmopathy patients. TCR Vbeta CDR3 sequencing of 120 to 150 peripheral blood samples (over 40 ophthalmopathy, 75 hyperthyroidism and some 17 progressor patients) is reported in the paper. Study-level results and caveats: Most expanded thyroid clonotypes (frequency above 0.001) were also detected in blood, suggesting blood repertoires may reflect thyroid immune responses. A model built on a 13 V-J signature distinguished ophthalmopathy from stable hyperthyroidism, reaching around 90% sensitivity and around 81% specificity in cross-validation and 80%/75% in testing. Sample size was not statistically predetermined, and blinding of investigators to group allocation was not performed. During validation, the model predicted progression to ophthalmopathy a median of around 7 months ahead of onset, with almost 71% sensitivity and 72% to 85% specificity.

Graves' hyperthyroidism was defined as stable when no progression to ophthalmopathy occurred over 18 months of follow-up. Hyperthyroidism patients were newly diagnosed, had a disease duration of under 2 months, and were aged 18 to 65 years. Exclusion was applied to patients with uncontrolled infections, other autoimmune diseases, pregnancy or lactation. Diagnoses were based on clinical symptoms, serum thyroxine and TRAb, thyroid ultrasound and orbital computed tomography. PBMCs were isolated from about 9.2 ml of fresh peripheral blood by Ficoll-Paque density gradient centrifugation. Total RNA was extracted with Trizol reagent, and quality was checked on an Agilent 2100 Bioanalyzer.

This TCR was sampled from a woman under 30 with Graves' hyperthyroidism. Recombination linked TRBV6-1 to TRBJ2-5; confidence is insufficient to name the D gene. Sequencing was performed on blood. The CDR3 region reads CASSYGRRETQYF. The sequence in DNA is TGTGCCAGCAGTTATGGTCGGAGAGAGACCCAGTACTTC.